This T cell receptor (beta chain) was sequenced for a study of spatial heterogeneity in lung cancer. About the study: Sequence detection consistently recorded a greater number of beta-chain than alpha-chain sequences.

From germline, CDR1 is SGHRS and CDR2 YFSETQ. The CDR3 runs to 15 residues. V trimming: 0 bases; J trimming: 1 base; junction bases outside the gene matches: 0. Described time point: sample taken at primary tumor resection. From tumor, nontumor lung or frozen PBMC, whole RNA was taken unsorted for sequencing. Samples came from 65 to 75 TRACERx patients with untreated early-stage lung cancer. Each CDR3 protein gets one entry after TCRdb re-called the 5' RACE reads with MiXCR. In the table there are over 10,000 distinct CDR3 sequences, about 3.9% of which are singletons. The sample holds many counts of this clonotype. Found in a library prepared for alpha chains, this beta chain is an off-target read, and its abundance has little meaning.

Specimen: PBMCs, collected at surgery. This rearrangement joins TRBV5-1 to TRBJ2-3; 9 nucleotides agree with TRBD2. The sequence came from a male donor with early-stage non-small cell lung cancer. DNA for the CDR3: TGCGCCAGCAGCTTGGGGACTAGCGGCACAGATACGCAGTATTTT. It codes for CASSLGTSGTDTQYF.